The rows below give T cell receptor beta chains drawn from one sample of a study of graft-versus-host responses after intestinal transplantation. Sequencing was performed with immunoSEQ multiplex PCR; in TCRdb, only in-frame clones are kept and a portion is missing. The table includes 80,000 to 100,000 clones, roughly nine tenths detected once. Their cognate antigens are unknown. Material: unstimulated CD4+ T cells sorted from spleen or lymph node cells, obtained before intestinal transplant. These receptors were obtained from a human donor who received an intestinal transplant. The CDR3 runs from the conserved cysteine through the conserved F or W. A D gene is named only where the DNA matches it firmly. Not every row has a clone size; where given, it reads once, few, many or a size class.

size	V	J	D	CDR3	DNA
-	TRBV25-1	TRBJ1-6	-	CASSEGRRNSPLHF	TGTGCCAGCAGTGAGGGCAGGAGGAATTCACCCCTCCACTTT
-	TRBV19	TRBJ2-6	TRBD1	CASSPGTGELSGANVLTF	TGTGCCAGTAGCCCCGGGACAGGCGAACTCTCTGGGGCCAACGTCCTGACTTTC
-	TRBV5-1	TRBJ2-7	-	CASSLLANYEQYF	TGCGCCAGCAGCTTATTAGCAAACTACGAGCAGTACTTC
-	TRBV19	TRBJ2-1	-	CASSTSISGTLNEQFF	TGTGCCAGTAGTACCTCTATCTCCGGGACTCTCAATGAGCAGTTCTTC
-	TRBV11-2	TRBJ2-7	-	CASSLDQGYEQYF	TGTGCCAGCAGCTTAGATCAGGGTTACGAGCAGTACTTC
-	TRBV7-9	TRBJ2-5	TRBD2	CASSLLSSGGYQETQYF	TGTGCCAGCAGCTTATTGTCCAGCGGGGGCTACCAAGAGACCCAGTACTTC
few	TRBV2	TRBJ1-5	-	CASSAQNNNQPQHF	TGTGCCAGCAGCGCCCAGAATAATAATCAGCCCCAGCATTTT
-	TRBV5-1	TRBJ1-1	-	CASRVDSSEAFF	TGCGCCAGCCGAGTTGACAGCTCCGAAGCTTTCTTT
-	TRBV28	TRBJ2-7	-	CASYDRGFSYEQYF	TGTGCCAGCTACGATAGGGGATTTTCCTACGAGCAATACTTC
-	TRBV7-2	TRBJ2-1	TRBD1	CASSPGQGLYNEQFF	TGTGCCAGCAGCCCCGGACAGGGGTTATACAATGAGCAGTTCTTC
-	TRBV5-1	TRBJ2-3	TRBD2	CASSPQTSGGDTQYF	TGCGCCAGCAGCCCGCAGACTAGCGGGGGCGATACGCAGTATTTT
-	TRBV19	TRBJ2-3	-	CASSIGSVPTDTQYF	TGTGCCAGTAGTATAGGGTCAGTTCCGACAGATACGCAGTATTTT
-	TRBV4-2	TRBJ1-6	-	CASNFKWGESPLHF	TGTGCCAGCAACTTCAAGTGGGGAGAGTCACCCCTCCACTTT
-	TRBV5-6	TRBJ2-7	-	CASSLFLRAPYEQYF	TGTGCCAGCAGCTTGTTCCTCAGGGCCCCCTACGAGCAGTACTTC
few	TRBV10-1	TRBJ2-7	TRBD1	CASSESGQGAYEQYF	TGCGCCAGCAGTGAGTCCGGACAGGGGGCATACGAGCAGTACTTC
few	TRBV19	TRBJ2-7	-	CASSIRERYEQYF	TGTGCCAGTAGTATACGGGAGCGTTACGAGCAGTACTTC
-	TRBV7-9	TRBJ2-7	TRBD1	CASSRVTGTGVHEQYF	TGTGCCAGCAGCCGAGTGACCGGGACAGGGGTTCACGAGCAGTACTTC
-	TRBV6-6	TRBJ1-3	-	CASGMRAGDGNTIYF	TGTGCCAGCGGCATGCGAGCAGGGGATGGAAACACCATATATTTT
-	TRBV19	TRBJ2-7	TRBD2	CASSLDGLAVREQYF	TGTGCCAGTAGTCTGGACGGACTAGCGGTGCGCGAGCAGTACTTC
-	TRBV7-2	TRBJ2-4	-	CASRAPLAKNIQYF	TGTGCCAGCAGGGCCCCCCTAGCCAAAAACATTCAGTACTTC
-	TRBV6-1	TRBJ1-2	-	CASSLNRVRNYGYTF	TGTGCCAGCAGCCTAAACAGGGTCCGGAACTATGGCTACACCTTC
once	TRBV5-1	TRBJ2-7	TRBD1	CASRKGQSYEQYF	TGCGCCAGCAGGAAGGGACAGTCCTACGAGCAGTACTTC
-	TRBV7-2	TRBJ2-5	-	CASSRTGNGETQYF	TGTGCCAGCAGTCGTACAGGGAATGGAGAGACCCAGTACTTC
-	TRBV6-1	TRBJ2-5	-	CASSDLARETQYF	TGTGCCAGCAGTGACCTAGCTAGGGAGACCCAGTACTTC
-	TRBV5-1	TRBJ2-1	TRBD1	CASSLGGTGGDEQFF	TGCGCCAGCAGCTTGGGTGGGACAGGGGGAGATGAGCAGTTCTTC
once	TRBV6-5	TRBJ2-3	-	CASSGGGSTDTQYF	TGTGCCAGCAGTGGTGGGGGCAGCACAGATACGCAGTATTTT
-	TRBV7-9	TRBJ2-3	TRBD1	CASSGQGGVADTQYF	TGTGCCAGCAGCGGACAGGGGGGTGTGGCTGATACGCAGTATTTT
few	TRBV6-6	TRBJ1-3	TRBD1	CASSYRTGSHGNTIYF	TGTGCCAGCAGTTACAGGACAGGGTCTCATGGAAACACCATATATTTT
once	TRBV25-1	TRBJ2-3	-	CASSEWAHYTDTQYF	TGTGCCAGCAGTGAATGGGCACATTACACAGATACGCAGTATTTT
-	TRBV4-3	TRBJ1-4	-	CASSERDRADQNEKLFF	TGCGCCAGCAGCGAGCGGGACCGAGCAGACCAGAATGAAAAACTGTTTTTT
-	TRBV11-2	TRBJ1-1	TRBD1	CASSLEGTGGENTEAFF	TGTGCCAGCAGCTTAGAGGGTACAGGGGGCGAGAACACTGAAGCTTTCTTT
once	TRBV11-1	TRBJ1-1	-	CASSFTRTEAFF	TGTGCCAGCAGCTTTACTAGGACTGAAGCTTTCTTT
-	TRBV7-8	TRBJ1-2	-	CASSLMTGPYGYTF	TGTGCCAGCAGCCTCATGACAGGTCCCTATGGCTACACCTTC
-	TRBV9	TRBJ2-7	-	CASSVAPEEIYEQYF	TGTGCCAGCAGCGTAGCTCCGGAGGAGATTTACGAGCAGTACTTC
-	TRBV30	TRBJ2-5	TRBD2	CAWSVWRTSGSNGETQYF	TGTGCCTGGAGTGTATGGAGGACTAGCGGGAGCAACGGTGAGACCCAGTACTTC
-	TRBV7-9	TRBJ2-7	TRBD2	CASSLASLAGDEQYF	TGTGCCAGCAGCTTAGCTAGCCTAGCGGGCGACGAGCAGTACTTC
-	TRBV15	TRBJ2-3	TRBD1	CATARDRVSDTQYF	TGTGCCACCGCCCGGGACAGGGTTTCAGATACGCAGTATTTT
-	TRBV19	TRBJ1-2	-	CAMSDYGYTF	TGTGCTATGTCGGACTATGGCTACACCTTC
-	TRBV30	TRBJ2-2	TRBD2	CAWSFTSGGAGELFF	TGTGCCTGGAGTTTCACTAGCGGGGGGGCAGGGGAGCTGTTTTTT
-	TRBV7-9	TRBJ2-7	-	CASSLVQRTYEQYF	TGTGCCAGCAGCCTAGTGCAGCGCACCTACGAGCAGTACTTC
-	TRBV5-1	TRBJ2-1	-	CASSLASGGEQFF	TGCGCCAGCAGCTTGGCCAGCGGAGGTGAGCAGTTCTTC
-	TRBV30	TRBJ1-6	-	CAWNGGSSGASPLHF	TGTGCCTGGAACGGGGGAAGTAGCGGCGCTTCACCCCTCCACTTT
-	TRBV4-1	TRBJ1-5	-	CASSSQTGLENQPQHF	TGCGCCAGCAGCTCCCAAACAGGGCTGGAAAATCAGCCCCAGCATTTT
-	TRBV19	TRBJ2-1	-	CASSAGGTLIYNEQFF	TGTGCCAGTAGTGCAGGGGGGACTTTAATATACAATGAGCAGTTCTTC
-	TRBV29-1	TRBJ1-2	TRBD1	CSVGTGTGRGYTF	TGCAGCGTCGGAACCGGGACAGGCCGGGGCTACACCTTC
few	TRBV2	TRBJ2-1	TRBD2	CASSDISTSGGYNEQFF	TGTGCCAGCAGTGATATTTCGACTAGCGGGGGTTACAATGAGCAGTTCTTC
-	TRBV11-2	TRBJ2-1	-	CASSLFGENFNNEQFF	TGTGCCAGCAGCTTATTTGGGGAGAACTTTAACAATGAGCAGTTCTTC
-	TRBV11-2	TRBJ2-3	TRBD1	CASSSNRGLSTDTQYF	TGTGCCAGCAGCTCGAACAGGGGCCTTAGCACAGATACGCAGTATTTT